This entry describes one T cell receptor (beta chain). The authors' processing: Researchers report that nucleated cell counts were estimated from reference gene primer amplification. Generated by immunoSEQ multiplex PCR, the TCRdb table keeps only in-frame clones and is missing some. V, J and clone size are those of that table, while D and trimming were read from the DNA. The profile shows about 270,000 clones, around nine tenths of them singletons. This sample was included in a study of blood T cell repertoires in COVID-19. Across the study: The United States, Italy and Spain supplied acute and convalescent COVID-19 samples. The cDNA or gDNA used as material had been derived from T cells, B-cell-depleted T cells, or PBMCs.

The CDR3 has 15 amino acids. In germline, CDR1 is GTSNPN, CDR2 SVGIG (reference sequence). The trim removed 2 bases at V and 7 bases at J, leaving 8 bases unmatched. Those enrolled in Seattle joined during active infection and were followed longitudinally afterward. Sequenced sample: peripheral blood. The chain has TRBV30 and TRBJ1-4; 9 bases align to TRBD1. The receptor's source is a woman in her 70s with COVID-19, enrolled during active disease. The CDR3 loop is CAWSPRDRVFEKLFF. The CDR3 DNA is TGTGCCTGGAGTCCGAGGGACAGGGTATTTGAAAAACTGTTTTTT.